The source of this T cell receptor beta chain is a study of blood T cell repertoires in COVID-19. Study-wide background: T cells, B-cell-depleted T cells, or PBMCs provided the cDNA or gDNA that served as material.

This clone was seen only a few times. The table came from immunoSEQ multiplex PCR; TCRdb's copy has only in-frame clones and leaves some out. The table shows 250,000 to 350,000 clones, with about nine tenths occurring only once. V dropped 2 bases and J dropped 0 bases, with 2 bases sitting between them. The CDR3 length is 13 residues. The genes are TRBV12-3 or TRBV12-4 and TRBJ1-5; no definite D call. Sequencing input: peripheral blood. The clonotype comes from a young man with active or convalescent COVID-19. CDR3 region: CASSLYSNQPQHF. The CDR3 region has the DNA TGTGCCAGCAGTTTATATAGCAATCAGCCCCAGCATTTT.